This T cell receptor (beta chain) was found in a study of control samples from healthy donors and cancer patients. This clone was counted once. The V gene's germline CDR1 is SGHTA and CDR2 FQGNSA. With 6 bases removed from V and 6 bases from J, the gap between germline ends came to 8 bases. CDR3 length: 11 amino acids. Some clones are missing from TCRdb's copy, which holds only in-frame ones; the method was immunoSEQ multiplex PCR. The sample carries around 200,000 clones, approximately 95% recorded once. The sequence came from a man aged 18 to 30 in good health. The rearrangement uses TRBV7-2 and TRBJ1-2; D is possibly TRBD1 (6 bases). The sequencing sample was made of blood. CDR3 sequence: CASSRQDGYTF. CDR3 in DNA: TGTGCCAGCAGTCGACAGGATGGCTACACCTTC.